The table lists the clone carrying this T cell receptor beta chain with a count of one. RNA extraction and reverse transcription yielded cDNA as sequencing template. Profiled with immunoSEQ multiplex PCR; TCRdb holds only in-frame clones, not every one. The sample carries about 160,000 clones, less than 70% recorded once. Described treatment: oral pan-JAK inhibitor, 5-10 mg twice daily. The sample originates from a study of CD8+ T cells in alopecia areata. Here the sequenced sample was CD4+ T cells sorted from blood, taken at week 4, from a patient treated with tofacitinib. The sequence came from a human donor with alopecia areata.

The chain's CDR3 is CASSRRRTFSNQPQHF. Written as DNA, the CDR3 is TGTGCCAGCAGCCGACGTCGGACCTTTAGCAATCAGCCCCAGCATTTT. The V and J genes are TRBV5-6 and TRBJ1-5, with D hard to call. Between the trimmed V and J ends, which lost 4 bases and 0 bases, there was a span of 14 bases. This CDR3 contains 16 residues. Germline assignment: CDR1 SGHDT and CDR2 YYEEEE.